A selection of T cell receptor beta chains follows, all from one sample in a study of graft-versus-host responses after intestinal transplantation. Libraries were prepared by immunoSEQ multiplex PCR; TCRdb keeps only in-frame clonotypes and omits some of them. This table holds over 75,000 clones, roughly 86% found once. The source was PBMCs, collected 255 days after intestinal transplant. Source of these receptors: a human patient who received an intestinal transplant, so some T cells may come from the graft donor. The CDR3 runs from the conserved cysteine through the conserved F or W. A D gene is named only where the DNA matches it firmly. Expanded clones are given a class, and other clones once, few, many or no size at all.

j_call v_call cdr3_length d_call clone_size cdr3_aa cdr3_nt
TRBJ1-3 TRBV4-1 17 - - CASSQGNGGGEGNTIYF TGCGCCAGCAGCCAAGGCAACGGTGGAGGGGAAGGAAACACCATATATTTT
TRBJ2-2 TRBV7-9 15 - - CASSFTQGEYGELFF TGTGCCAGCAGCTTCACACAGGGCGAGTACGGGGAGCTGTTTTTT
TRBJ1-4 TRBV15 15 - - CATSRDITGGEKLFF TGTGCCACCAGCAGAGATATCACAGGAGGAGAAAAACTGTTTTTT
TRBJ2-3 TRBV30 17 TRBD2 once CAWSVPGGGARSSMQYF TGTGCCTGGAGTGTACCCGGCGGGGGGGCCCGTTCAAGTATGCAGTATTTT
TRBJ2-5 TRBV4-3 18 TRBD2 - CASSPTSGGAGKGETQYF TGCGCCAGCAGCCCGACTAGCGGGGGGGCCGGGAAGGGTGAGACCCAGTACTTC
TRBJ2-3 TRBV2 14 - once CASSDGQGGDTQYF TGTGCCAGCAGTGATGGGCAGGGGGGAGATACGCAGTATTTT
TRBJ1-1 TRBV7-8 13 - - CASSFREHTEAFF TGTGCCAGCAGCTTCCGGGAGCACACTGAAGCTTTCTTT
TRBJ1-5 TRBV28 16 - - CASSLSVRLGNQPQHF TGTGCCAGCAGTTTAAGTGTTCGCTTAGGCAATCAGCCCCAGCATTTT
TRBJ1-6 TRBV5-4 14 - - CASSLGQGNSPLHF TGTGCCAGCAGCTTGGGGCAGGGGAATTCACCCCTCCACTTT
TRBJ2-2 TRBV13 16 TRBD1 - CASSVQGDWNTGELFF TGTGCCAGCAGCGTACAGGGGGATTGGAACACCGGGGAGCTGTTTTTT
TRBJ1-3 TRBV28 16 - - CASSPSWSTSGNTIYF TGTGCCAGCAGCCCGTCGTGGAGCACCTCTGGAAACACCATATATTTT
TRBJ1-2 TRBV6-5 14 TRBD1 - CASSYGAGGYGYTF TGTGCCAGCAGTTACGGGGCAGGGGGCTATGGCTACACCTTC
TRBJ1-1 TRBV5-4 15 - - CASSYGSTGPTEAFF TGTGCCAGCAGCTATGGGTCTACAGGGCCAACTGAAGCTTTCTTT
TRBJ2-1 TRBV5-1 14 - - CASSLDNRDNEQFF TGCGCCAGCAGCTTGGACAATCGGGACAATGAGCAGTTCTTC
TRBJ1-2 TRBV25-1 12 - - CASSDLRGGYTF TGTGCCAGCAGTGACCTAAGGGGGGGCTACACCTTC
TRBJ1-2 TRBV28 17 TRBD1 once CASSPEAIWDRVYGYTF TGTGCCAGCAGCCCAGAAGCGATCTGGGACAGGGTTTATGGCTACACCTTC
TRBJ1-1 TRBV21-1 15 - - CASSNPVGGETEAFF TGTGCCAGCAGCAATCCGGTTGGGGGAGAAACTGAAGCTTTCTTT
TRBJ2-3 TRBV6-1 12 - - CASSKVGDTQYF TGTGCCAGCAGCAAAGTGGGAGATACGCAGTATTTT
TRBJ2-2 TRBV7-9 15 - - CASSDGTRNTGELFF TGTGCCAGCAGCGACGGGACTCGAAACACCGGGGAGCTGTTTTTT
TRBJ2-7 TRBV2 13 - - CASTPQARGEQYF TGTGCCAGCACCCCCCAGGCTAGAGGCGAGCAGTACTTC
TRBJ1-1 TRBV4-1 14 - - CASSKTGSVTEAFF TGCGCCAGCAGCAAAACAGGGAGCGTCACTGAAGCTTTCTTT
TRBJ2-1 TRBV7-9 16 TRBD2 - CASSPGGTSSYNEQFF TGTGCCAGCAGCCCCGGGGGGACTAGCTCCTACAATGAGCAGTTCTTC
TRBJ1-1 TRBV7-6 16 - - CASSLAISRAHTEAFF TGTGCCAGCAGCTTAGCAATCAGCAGGGCTCACACTGAAGCTTTCTTT
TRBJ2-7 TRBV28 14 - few CASTFRGAFGEQYF TGTGCCAGCACTTTCAGGGGCGCGTTTGGCGAGCAGTACTTC
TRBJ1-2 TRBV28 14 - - CASSSILGNYGYTF TGTGCCAGCAGTTCCATCCTCGGGAACTATGGCTACACCTTC
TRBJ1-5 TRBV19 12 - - CASSLGNQPQHF TGTGCCAGTAGCTTGGGCAATCAGCCCCAGCATTTT
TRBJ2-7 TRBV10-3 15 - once CAISDQGLSSYEQYF TGTGCCATCAGTGATCAAGGACTAAGCTCCTACGAGCAGTACTTC
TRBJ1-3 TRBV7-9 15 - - CASSPFASSGNTIYF TGTGCCAGCAGCCCTTTCGCCTCCTCTGGAAACACCATATATTTT
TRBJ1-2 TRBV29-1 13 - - CSVPYSGSKGYTF TGCAGCGTTCCATATAGTGGGTCAAAAGGCTACACCTTC
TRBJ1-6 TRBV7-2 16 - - CASSLAPVAYNSPLHF TGTGCCAGCAGCTTAGCACCGGTGGCCTATAATTCACCCCTCCACTTT
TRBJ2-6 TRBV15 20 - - CATSSDGGSGSSSGANVLTF TGTGCCACCAGCAGCGACGGGGGATCAGGTTCTAGCTCTGGGGCCAACGTCCTGACTTTC
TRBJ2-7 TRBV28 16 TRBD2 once CASSLYLAGVMHEQYF TGTGCCAGCAGTTTATATCTAGCGGGAGTGATGCACGAGCAGTACTTC
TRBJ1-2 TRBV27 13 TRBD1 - CASRYGQGGGYTF TGTGCCAGCAGGTACGGACAGGGAGGTGGCTACACCTTC
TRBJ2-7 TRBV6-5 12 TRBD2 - CASSPGLAEQYF TGTGCCAGCAGTCCCGGACTAGCCGAGCAGTACTTC
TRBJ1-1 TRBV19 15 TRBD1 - CASSIETGGWTEAFF TGTGCCAGTAGTATAGAAACAGGGGGTTGGACTGAAGCTTTCTTT
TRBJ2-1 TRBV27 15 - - CASSFERNSYNEQFF TGTGCCAGCAGTTTCGAAAGAAACTCCTACAATGAGCAGTTCTTC
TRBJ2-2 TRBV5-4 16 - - CASSPRGGAGTGELFF TGTGCCAGCAGCCCTCGTGGGGGCGCCGGGACCGGGGAGCTGTTTTTT
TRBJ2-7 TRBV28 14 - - CASSSPDSSYEQYF TGTGCCAGCAGTTCCCCCGACAGCTCCTACGAGCAGTACTTC
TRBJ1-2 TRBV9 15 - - CASSVNRLDGYGYTF TGTGCCAGCAGCGTCAACAGGCTTGATGGGTATGGCTACACCTTC
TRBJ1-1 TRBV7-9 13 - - CASSLEFNTEAFF TGTGCCAGCAGCTTAGAATTTAACACTGAAGCTTTCTTT
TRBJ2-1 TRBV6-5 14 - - CASSWTGSYNEQFF TGTGCCAGCAGTTGGACGGGCTCCTACAATGAGCAGTTCTTC
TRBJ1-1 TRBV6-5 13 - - CASSATVNTEAFF TGTGCCAGCAGTGCAACAGTGAACACTGAAGCTTTCTTT
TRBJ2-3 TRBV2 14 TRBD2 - CASSVIAGADTQYF TGTGCCAGCAGCGTTATAGCGGGGGCAGATACGCAGTATTTT
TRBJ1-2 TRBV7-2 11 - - CASSLNVGHTF TGTGCCAGCAGCTTAAACGTTGGACACACCTTC
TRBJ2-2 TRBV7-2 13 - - CASSLVGAGELFF TGTGCCAGCAGCTTAGTGGGGGCCGGGGAGCTGTTTTTT
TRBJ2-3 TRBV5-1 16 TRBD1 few CASSLGTGYPTDTQYF TGCGCCAGCAGCTTAGGGACAGGGTATCCCACAGATACGCAGTATTTT
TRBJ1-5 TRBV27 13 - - CASSLSYDQPQHF TGTGCCAGCAGTTTATCGTACGATCAGCCCCAGCATTTT
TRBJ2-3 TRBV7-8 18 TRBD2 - CASSLATGTSGGAYTQYF TGTGCCAGCAGCTTAGCCACCGGGACTAGCGGGGGGGCGTATACGCAGTATTTT
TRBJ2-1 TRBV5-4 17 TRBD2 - CASSLEPGWGGYNEQFF TGTGCCAGCAGCTTGGAGCCCGGGTGGGGGGGTTACAATGAGCAGTTCTTC
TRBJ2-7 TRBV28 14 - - CASSLGGLSYEQYF TGTGCCAGCAGTTTAGGCGGACTCTCCTACGAGCAGTACTTC
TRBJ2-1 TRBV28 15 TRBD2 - CASSPGLAGGVEQFF TGTGCCAGCAGCCCAGGACTAGCGGGAGGTGTTGAGCAGTTCTTC
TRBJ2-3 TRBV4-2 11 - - CASSHKDTQYF TGTGCCAGCAGCCATAAAGATACGCAGTATTTT
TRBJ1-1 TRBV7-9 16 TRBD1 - CASSLIGQGRLTEAFF TGTGCCAGCAGCCTCATCGGACAGGGGAGGCTTACTGAAGCTTTCTTT
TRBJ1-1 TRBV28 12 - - CASSSNRARAFF TGTGCCAGCAGTTCCAACAGGGCTCGAGCTTTCTTT
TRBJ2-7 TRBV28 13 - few CASSLLWRGEQYF TGTGCCAGCAGTTTACTTTGGAGGGGCGAGCAGTACTTC
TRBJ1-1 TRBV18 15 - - CASSPTMLQGTEAFF TGTGCCAGCTCACCTACCATGTTGCAAGGTACTGAAGCTTTCTTT
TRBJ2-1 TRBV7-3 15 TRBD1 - CASSTGTGLHNEQFF TGTGCCAGCAGCACGGGGACAGGCCTCCACAATGAGCAGTTCTTC
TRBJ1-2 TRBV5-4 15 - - CASSLPGEVQSGYTF TGTGCCAGCAGCTTACCAGGGGAAGTTCAAAGTGGCTACACCTTC
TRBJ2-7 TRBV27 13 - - CASSLIPSYEQYF TGTGCCAGCAGCCTTATACCATCCTACGAGCAGTACTTC
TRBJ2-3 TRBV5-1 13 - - CASSHDGTDTQYF TGCGCCAGCAGCCACGACGGGACAGATACGCAGTATTTT